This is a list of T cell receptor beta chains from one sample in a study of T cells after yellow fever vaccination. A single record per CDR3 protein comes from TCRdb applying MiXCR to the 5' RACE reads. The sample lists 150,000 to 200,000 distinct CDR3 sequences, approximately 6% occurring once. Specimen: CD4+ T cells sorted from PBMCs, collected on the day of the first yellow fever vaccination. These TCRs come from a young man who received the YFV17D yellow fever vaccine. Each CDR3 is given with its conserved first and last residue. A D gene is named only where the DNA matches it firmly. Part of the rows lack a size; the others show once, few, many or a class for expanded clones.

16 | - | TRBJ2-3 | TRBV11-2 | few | CASLIGASRSTDTQYF | TGTGCCAGCCTCATTGGCGCCAGCCGGAGCACAGATACGCAGTATTTT
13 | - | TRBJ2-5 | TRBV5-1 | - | CASNPRTGETQYF | TGCGCCAGCAACCCGAGGACTGGCGAGACCCAGTACTTC
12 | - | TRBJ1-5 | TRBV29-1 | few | CSAGGGNQPQHF | TGCAGCGCAGGAGGGGGCAATCAGCCCCAGCATTTT
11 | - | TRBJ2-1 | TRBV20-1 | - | CSAVRENEQFF | TGCAGTGCTGTCCGCGAAAATGAGCAGTTCTTC
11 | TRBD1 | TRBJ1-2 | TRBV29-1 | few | CSVGQGAGYTF | TGCAGCGTTGGTCAGGGGGCTGGCTACACCTTC
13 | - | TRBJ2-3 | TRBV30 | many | CAWTGLTSFPVYF | TGTGCCTGGACAGGGCTCACCAGCTTCCCGGTATATTTT
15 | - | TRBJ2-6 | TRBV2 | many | CARGTLYSGANVLTF | TGTGCCAGAGGGACACTTTACTCTGGGGCCAACGTCCTGACTTTC
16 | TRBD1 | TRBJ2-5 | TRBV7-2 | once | CASGLTGLSRSETQYF | TGTGCCAGCGGCTTGACAGGGTTAAGTCGATCGGAGACCCAGTACTTC
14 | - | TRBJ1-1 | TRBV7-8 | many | CASSLAPLRVRAFF | TGTGCCAGCAGCTTAGCCCCCTTGAGGGTGAGAGCTTTCTTT
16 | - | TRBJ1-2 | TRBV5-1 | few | CASSLDVGGPNYGYTF | TGCGCCAGCAGCTTGGATGTGGGTGGGCCTAACTATGGCTACACCTTC
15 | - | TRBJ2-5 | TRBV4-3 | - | CASSQVGSLAETQYF | TGCGCCAGCAGCCAAGTAGGGTCCTTGGCAGAGACCCAGTACTTC
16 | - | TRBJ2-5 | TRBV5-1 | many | CASSSEGVGGQETQYF | TGCGCCAGCAGCTCCGAGGGGGTGGGGGGCCAAGAGACCCAGTACTTC
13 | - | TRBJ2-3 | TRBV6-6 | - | CACRYPNTDTQYF | TGTGCCTGTCGGTATCCAAACACAGATACGCAGTATTTT
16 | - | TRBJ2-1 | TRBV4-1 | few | CASSPIGKREGNEQFF | TGCGCCAGCAGCCCTATCGGCAAACGCGAGGGCAATGAGCAGTTCTTC
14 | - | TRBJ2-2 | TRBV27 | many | CASSRRDGAGELFF | TGTGCCAGCAGTCGCAGGGATGGAGCCGGGGAGCTGTTTTTT
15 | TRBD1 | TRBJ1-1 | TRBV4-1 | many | CASSQKTGVGTEAFF | TGCGCCAGCAGCCAAAAGACAGGGGTTGGCACTGAAGCTTTCTTT
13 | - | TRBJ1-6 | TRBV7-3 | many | CASPDRRCSPLHF | TGTGCCAGCCCCGACAGGAGATGTTCACCCCTCCACTTT
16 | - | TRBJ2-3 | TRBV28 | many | CASSFGSALNTDTQYF | TGTGCCAGCAGTTTTGGTTCCGCACTCAATACAGATACGCAGTATTTT
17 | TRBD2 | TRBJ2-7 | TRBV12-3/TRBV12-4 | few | CASSFAPTSGVNYEQYF | TGTGCCAGCAGTTTTGCCCCTACTAGCGGGGTTAACTACGAGCAGTACTTC
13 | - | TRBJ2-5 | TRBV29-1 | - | CSVGTIPQETQYF | TGCAGCGTTGGAACTATCCCCCAAGAGACCCAGTACTTC
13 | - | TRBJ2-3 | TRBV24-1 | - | CATSDMRTYTQYF | TGTGCCACCAGTGATATGAGGACGTATACGCAGTATTTT
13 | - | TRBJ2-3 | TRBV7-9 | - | CASPGTGTDTQYF | TGTGCCAGTCCGGGGACGGGCACAGATACGCAGTATTTT
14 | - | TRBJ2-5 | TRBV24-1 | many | CATSDVRGGETQYF | TGTGCCACCAGTGATGTGAGGGGCGGAGAGACCCAGTACTTC
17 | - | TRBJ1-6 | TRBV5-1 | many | CASSLDRGDSYNSPLHF | TGCGCCAGCAGCTTGGATAGGGGTGACTCCTATAATTCACCCCTCCACTTT
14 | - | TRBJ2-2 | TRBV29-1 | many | CSVNRLTGTGELFF | TGCAGCGTAAACCGCCTGACAGGCACCGGGGAGCTGTTTTTT
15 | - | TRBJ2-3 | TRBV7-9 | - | CASSPRGSYTDTQYF | TGTGCCAGCAGCCCCCGGGGCAGTTACACAGATACGCAGTATTTT
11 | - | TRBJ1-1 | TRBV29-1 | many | CSVGRQFEAFF | TGCAGCGTTGGTCGGCAGTTTGAAGCTTTCTTT
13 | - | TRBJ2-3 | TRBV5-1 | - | CASRAQGADTQYF | TGCGCCAGCCGTGCTCAAGGGGCAGATACGCAGTATTTT
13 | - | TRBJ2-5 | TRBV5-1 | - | CASSGDPQETQYF | TGCGCCAGCAGCGGGGATCCCCAAGAGACCCAGTACTTC
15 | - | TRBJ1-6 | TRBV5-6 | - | CASSPDGGYNSPLHF | TGTGCCAGCAGCCCGGACGGAGGCTATAATTCACCCCTCCACTTT
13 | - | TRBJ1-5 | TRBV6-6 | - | CASRDGVNQPQHF | TGTGCCAGCAGAGACGGGGTCAATCAGCCCCAGCATTTT
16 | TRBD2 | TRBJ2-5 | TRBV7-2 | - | CASSLVGSGAQETQYF | TGTGCCAGCAGCTTAGTGGGTAGCGGGGCCCAAGAGACCCAGTACTTC
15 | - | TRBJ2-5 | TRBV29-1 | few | CSVEDPRGGMETQYF | TGCAGCGTTGAAGATCCTAGGGGTGGTATGGAGACCCAGTACTTC
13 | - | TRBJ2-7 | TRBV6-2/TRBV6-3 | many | CASRTISQVLPFF | TGTGCCAGCAGGACGATCTCTCAGGTCCTACCCTTCTTC
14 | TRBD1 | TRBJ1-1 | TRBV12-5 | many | CASAPAGTGTEAFF | TGTGCTAGTGCCCCGGCCGGGACAGGCACTGAAGCTTTCTTT
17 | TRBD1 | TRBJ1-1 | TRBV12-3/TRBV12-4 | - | CASNQGTGSLMNTEAFF | TGTGCCAGCAATCAAGGGACAGGGTCCCTGATGAACACTGAAGCTTTCTTT
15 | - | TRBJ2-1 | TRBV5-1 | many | CASSLLQGLYNEQFF | TGCGCCAGCAGCTTATTGCAGGGCCTATACAATGAGCAGTTCTTC
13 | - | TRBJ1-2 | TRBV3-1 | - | CASSQEESFGYTF | TGTGCCAGCAGCCAAGAAGAAAGCTTTGGCTACACCTTC
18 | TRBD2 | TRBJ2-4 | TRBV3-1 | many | CASRPRLAGGPAKNIQYF | TGTGCCAGCAGACCCAGACTAGCGGGGGGGCCGGCCAAAAACATTCAGTACTTC
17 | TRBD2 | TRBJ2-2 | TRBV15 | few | CATSRRASGTHTGELFF | TGTGCCACCAGCCGGAGGGCTAGCGGGACCCACACCGGGGAGCTGTTTTTT
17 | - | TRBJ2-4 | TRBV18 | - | CASSPIHGTSTGNIQYF | TGTGCCAGCTCACCGATACATGGGACTTCCACGGGAAACATTCAGTACTTC
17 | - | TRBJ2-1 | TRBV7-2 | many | CASSLGSGLPSYNEQFF | TGTGCCAGCAGCTTAGGTAGCGGTTTACCCTCCTACAATGAGCAGTTCTTC
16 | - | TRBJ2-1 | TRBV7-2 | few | CASSPVGRAGGGEQFF | TGTGCCAGCAGCCCAGTGGGTAGGGCCGGAGGAGGTGAGCAGTTCTTC
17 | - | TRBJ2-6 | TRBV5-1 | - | CASSLGGAPTGANVLTF | TGCGCCAGCAGCTTGGGGGGGGCGCCGACTGGGGCCAACGTCCTGACTTTC
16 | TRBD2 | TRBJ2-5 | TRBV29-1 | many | CSVERASGGGWETQYF | TGCAGCGTTGAACGTGCCAGCGGGGGGGGCTGGGAGACCCAGTACTTC
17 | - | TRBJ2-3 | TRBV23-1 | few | CASSQPDRKASTDTQYF | TGCGCCAGCAGTCAGCCGGACAGAAAGGCTAGCACAGATACGCAGTATTTT
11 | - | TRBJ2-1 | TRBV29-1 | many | CSVAQSNEQFF | TGCAGCGTTGCACAGAGCAATGAGCAGTTCTTC
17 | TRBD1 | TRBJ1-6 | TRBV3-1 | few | CASSLYIPGQYNSPLHF | TGTGCCAGCAGCCTTTACATTCCGGGACAGTATAATTCACCCCTCCACTTT